These 8 T cell receptor beta chains were all obtained from the same sample, sequenced in a study of blood T cell repertoires in COVID-19. Produced via immunoSEQ multiplex PCR; TCRdb's table is partial and in-frame only. The sample holds around 250,000 clones, around 82% seen once. The source material was peripheral blood. Every receptor here comes from a man aged 45-65 years with active or convalescent COVID-19.

The chain combines TRBV12-5 with TRBJ1-5; TRBD1 matches at 7 bases. V lost 1 base, J lost 4 bases, and 4 bases stayed unmatched. Germline V gene lookup returns CDR1 LGHNT and CDR2 FRNRAP. The CDR3 totals 15 residues. CDR3 amino acids: CASGLGTGSNQPQHF. The CDR3 nucleotides are TGTGCTAGTGGTTTGGGGACAGGCTCTAATCAGCCCCAGCATTTT.

V is TRBV7-8 and J is TRBJ1-2, with 7 positions matching TRBD1. With V trimmed by 5 bases and J by 4 bases, 13 bases remained unmatched. Germline CDR1 reads SGHVS; CDR2 reads FQNEAQ. The CDR3 has 16 residues. The CDR3 sequence: CASSIGTAEPLYGYTF. The DNA for the CDR3 is TGTGCCAGCAGCATCGGGACAGCCGAACCTCTCTATGGCTACACCTTC.

This chain connects TRBV25-1 to TRBJ1-3, with D tentatively TRBD1 (5 bases). Germline-derived CDR1 and CDR2 are MGHDK and SYGVNS. V lost 3 bases and J lost 0, with 9 bases in between. The CDR3 extends over 15 amino acids. In DNA form, the CDR3 reads TGTGCCAGCAGTGAGGGGGGGATCTCTGGAAACACCATATATTTT. It translates to CASSEGGISGNTIYF.

The chain employs TRBV27 and TRBJ1-6, with D possibly TRBD1 on 6 matching bases. CDR1 and CDR2 (germline): MNHEY, SMNVEV (reference sequence). The CDR3 covers 13 residues. The V end lost 10 bases, the J end lost 12 bases, and 19 bases lay between the germline ends. This CDR3 reads CATSLQGRVPLHF. For the CDR3, the DNA is TGTGCCACCAGCCTACAGGGCCGGGTACCCCTCCACTTT.

The chain couples TRBV6-5 to TRBJ1-6, with a possible D match to TRBD1 (6 bases). Trimming removed 6 bases at V and 8 bases at J, with 17 bases between. The V gene's germline CDR1 is MNHEY and CDR2 SVGAGI. The CDR3 consists of 15 residues. The CDR3, as DNA: TGTGCCAGCAGCCAAGCTGGGGGCTGGGATTCACCCCTCCACTTT. Translating it yields CASSQAGGWDSPLHF.

This clone has more than one count but fewer than ten. V usage is TRBV18 and J usage is TRBJ2-3; D is possibly TRBD2 (5 bases). CDR1 is KGHSH, CDR2 LQKENI, per germline. The CDR3 extends over 15 amino acids. V was trimmed by 4 bases and J by 0 bases, leaving 11 bases between them. The CDR3, as DNA: TGTGCCAGCTCACTCCTACGGGGTAGCACAGATACGCAGTATTTT. It codes for CASSLLRGSTDTQYF.

This chain links TRBV6-2 or TRBV6-3 with TRBJ2-6, with D possibly being TRBD1 (6 bases). The V gene lost 6 bases and the J gene lost 3 bases, with 12 bases spanning the gap. This CDR3 spans 15 amino acids. Germline V gene data show CDR1 as MNHEY and CDR2 as SVGEGT. The CDR3 here is CASSPQGFGANVLTF. The CDR3 DNA reads TGTGCCAGCAGCCCACAGGGATTTGGGGCCAACGTCCTGACTTTC.

The CDR3 nucleotides read TGTGCCAGCATGGGAGCGGGGAGAGGGCATTGGGATGGCTACACCTTC. Translated: CASMGAGRGHWDGYTF. The chain employs TRBV28 and TRBJ1-2, with D hard to call. The CDR3 is 16 amino acids. Germline-derived CDR1 and CDR2 are MDHEN and SYDVKM. Trimming took off 7 bases at V and 6 bases at J, with 24 bases between the two ends.